The present T cell receptor (beta chain) was sequenced within a study of TIL therapy for anti-PD-1-resistant metastatic lung cancer. Study-level information: A handful of tumors were EGFR-mutant and two were ALK-rearranged. Tumors carried a median roughly 1.6 non-synonymous mutations per megabase.

The immunoSEQ assay was v3. Survey-level samples got approximately 2.1 million read pairs; deep-level samples got about 5-6.5 million. Profiled with immunoSEQ multiplex PCR; TCRdb holds only in-frame clones, not every one. The profile shows 25,000 to 40,000 clones, around two thirds of them singletons. The time point denotes: pre-treatment sample, taken before nivolumab and TIL therapy. Enrollment ran from late 2017 to January 2020. The CDR3 length is 14 residues. The germline gives CDR1 SGHKS, CDR2 YYEKEE (reference sequence). Trimming removed 0 bases from V and 2 bases from J, with 9 bases in between.

V gene TRBV5-5 combines with J gene TRBJ2-7, with a possible D match to TRBD1 (6 bases). The sequence was obtained from a woman aged 30 to 85 with non-small cell lung cancer. This specimen was blood, taken at baseline. In nucleotides, the CDR3 is TGTGCCAGCAGCTTGGACAGGGTGCCCTACGAGCAGTACTTC. Translation: CASSLDRVPYEQYF.